This T cell receptor (beta chain) derives from a study of blood T cell repertoires in COVID-19. Study summary: The samples span acute and convalescent COVID-19 from the United States, Italy and Spain. PBMCs, B-cell-depleted T cells, or T cells were the source of the cDNA or gDNA that made up the material.

Trimming shortened V by 1 base and J by 3 bases, and 12 bases separated the two germline ends. Per germline, CDR1 SGHRS and CDR2 YFSETQ. The CDR3 has 15 residues. In the study's own analysis: By means of reference gene primer amplification, nucleated cell counts were estimated. Profiled with immunoSEQ multiplex PCR; TCRdb holds only in-frame clones, not every one. That table furnishes V, J and clone size, whereas the DNA furnished D and trimming. The repertoire holds about 230,000 clones, with 70% to 90% as singletons. The chain uses TRBV5-1 and TRBJ2-3; the D is unclear. Material for sequencing was peripheral blood. This TCR came from a woman aged 70 to 79 with active or convalescent COVID-19. The CDR3 sequence is CASSLSEFSTDTQYF. For the CDR3, the DNA is TGCGCCAGCAGCTTGTCGGAGTTTTCGACAGATACGCAGTATTTT.